The clone carrying this TCR beta chain occurred a few times. This sample is drawn from a study of beta chain features in type 1 diabetes. Germline V CDR1 and CDR2: SGHRS, YFSETQ. The CDR3 is made up of 15 amino acids. Germline trimming cut 4 bases from V and 3 bases from J; bases unmatched to any gene: 10. Sequenced material consisted of expressed TCRB transcripts (all of the isolated RNA was reverse transcribed). Clones were sequenced by immunoSEQ multiplex PCR, and TCRdb holds only the in-frame ones, with some missing. The profile covers about 360,000 clones, with around an eighth appearing a single time and 0.015% to 0.02% taken by the ten largest.

The chain employs TRBV5-1 and TRBJ2-7, with TRBD1 identical over 7 bases. This receptor was identified in a man aged 18 to 30 in good health. The specimen sequenced was naive CD4+ T cells from blood. Here the CDR3 reads CASSRRQGQGYEQYF. As DNA, the CDR3 is TGCGCCAGCAGCCGACGACAGGGACAAGGCTACGAGCAGTACTTC.